This T cell receptor beta chain was sequenced for a study of blood T cell repertoires in COVID-19. Looking at the study overall: Material from acute and convalescent COVID-19 was sourced from the United States, Italy and Spain. Sources were T cells, B-cell-depleted T cells, or PBMCs; the material itself was cDNA or gDNA.

The V gene end was trimmed by 0 bases and the J gene end by 6 bases; junction bases not matched to a gene: 4. Germline CDR1 is KGHSH and CDR2 is LQKENI. The CDR3 totals 15 residues. Clones were read by immunoSEQ multiplex PCR, and TCRdb kept only the in-frame ones, dropping some. This table holds about 190,000 clones, roughly 90% found once. Sequencing used peripheral blood. The receptor comes from a man aged 18 to 35 with active or convalescent COVID-19. The chain couples TRBV18 to TRBJ2-3, with TRBD1 identical over 9 bases. The CDR3 loop is CASSPPTGGADTQYF. CDR3 nucleotides: TGTGCCAGCTCACCACCGACAGGGGGTGCGGATACGCAGTATTTT.